A selection of T cell receptor beta chains follows, all from one sample in a study of blood T cell repertoires in COVID-19. Libraries were prepared by immunoSEQ multiplex PCR; TCRdb keeps only in-frame clonotypes and omits some of them. The repertoire consists of 250,000 to 300,000 clones, with approximately 84% occurring once and the leading ten covering under 7%. The specimen was PBMCs or T cells enriched from blood (not recorded which). Every receptor here comes from a woman aged 50 to 60 who had been exposed to COVID-19. The CDR3 runs from the conserved cysteine through the conserved F or W. The order of the fields is V gene, clone size, CDR3 protein. Clone size is shown for a subset of rows, as once, few, many or a class of expanded clone.

v_gene: TRBV2
abundance: many
CDR3aa: CASSEERNTEAFF

v_gene: TRBV7-3
abundance: NA
CDR3aa: CASSFLPTGSTDTQYF

v_gene: TRBV14
abundance: NA
CDR3aa: CASSQAAGGTKETQYF

v_gene: TRBV5-6
abundance: few
CDR3aa: CASSPQRGGYTF

v_gene: TRBV3-1/TRBV3-2
abundance: NA
CDR3aa: CAGAGTSSYNEQFF

v_gene: TRBV2
abundance: NA
CDR3aa: CASGQGGTEAFF

v_gene: TRBV29-1
abundance: NA
CDR3aa: CSVWTAGNTIYF

v_gene: TRBV5-4
abundance: NA
CDR3aa: CASSSPGGAPGDEQYF

v_gene: TRBV7-2
abundance: few
CDR3aa: CASSLRGYPYNEQFF

v_gene: TRBV11-1
abundance: NA
CDR3aa: CASSPYGGVDYGYTF

v_gene: TRBV19
abundance: NA
CDR3aa: CASSITGDGNTIYF

v_gene: TRBV4-2
abundance: NA
CDR3aa: CASSHSGSSGNTIYF

v_gene: TRBV2
abundance: NA
CDR3aa: CASKPFANEQFF

v_gene: TRBV29-1
abundance: NA
CDR3aa: CSVVWGQGENIQYF

v_gene: TRBV12-3/TRBV12-4
abundance: once
CDR3aa: CASSLTRNTIYF

v_gene: TRBV7-2
abundance: NA
CDR3aa: CASRGGGYEQYF

v_gene: TRBV4-2
abundance: NA
CDR3aa: CASSQPDRTVSGANVLTF

v_gene: TRBV27
abundance: NA
CDR3aa: CASSVHRDRANTGELFF

v_gene: TRBV7-3
abundance: NA
CDR3aa: CASSLGGALENEQFF

v_gene: TRBV12-3/TRBV12-4
abundance: NA
CDR3aa: CASSSGQTAFF

v_gene: TRBV7-9
abundance: NA
CDR3aa: CASSLGVRDQETQYF

v_gene: TRBV18
abundance: NA
CDR3aa: CASSLNENEQFF

v_gene: TRBV5-4
abundance: NA
CDR3aa: CASSHRDYNEQFF

v_gene: TRBV7-8
abundance: NA
CDR3aa: CASSPGLGVANEQFF

v_gene: TRBV10-3
abundance: NA
CDR3aa: CAISEPAGADSNQPQHF

v_gene: TRBV10-2
abundance: NA
CDR3aa: CASRLGEYAYNEQFF

v_gene: TRBV28
abundance: NA
CDR3aa: CASTDRGREEKLFF

v_gene: TRBV7-9
abundance: NA
CDR3aa: CASSLSNTGELFF

v_gene: TRBV5-4
abundance: NA
CDR3aa: CASSLEGNTDTQYF

v_gene: TRBV28
abundance: NA
CDR3aa: CASSSMTGEAFF

v_gene: TRBV12-3/TRBV12-4
abundance: NA
CDR3aa: CASSLTRGRAFF

v_gene: TRBV30
abundance: once
CDR3aa: CAWSVHRTSGGTNTQYF

v_gene: TRBV19
abundance: few
CDR3aa: CASTIRGRTEAFF

v_gene: TRBV2
abundance: NA
CDR3aa: CASSSRDTANYGYTF

v_gene: TRBV7-9
abundance: NA
CDR3aa: CASSGGAQETQYF

v_gene: TRBV7-2
abundance: NA
CDR3aa: CASSYSGDNEQFF

v_gene: TRBV5-1
abundance: NA
CDR3aa: CASSLETGAQGNTIYF

v_gene: TRBV4-3
abundance: NA
CDR3aa: CASSPGTSGGTGANVLTF

v_gene: TRBV19
abundance: NA
CDR3aa: CASSKDRGTEAFF

v_gene: TRBV5-1
abundance: NA
CDR3aa: CASLSGPASYNEQFF

v_gene: TRBV5-1
abundance: NA
CDR3aa: CASSSRGASETGELFF

v_gene: TRBV30
abundance: NA
CDR3aa: CAWGQGGTEAFF

v_gene: TRBV28
abundance: NA
CDR3aa: CASSPHGQGLSPLHF

v_gene: TRBV3-1/TRBV3-2
abundance: NA
CDR3aa: CASSLRGNTEAFF

v_gene: TRBV5-8
abundance: NA
CDR3aa: CASSWQGVTGELFF

v_gene: TRBV30
abundance: NA
CDR3aa: CAWRRSSYEQYF

v_gene: TRBV18
abundance: NA
CDR3aa: CASSHQGASSYNEQFF

v_gene: TRBV9
abundance: NA
CDR3aa: CASSIGMGQGAGEMNTEAFF

v_gene: TRBV3-1/TRBV3-2
abundance: NA
CDR3aa: CASSQALYRGGDTQYF

v_gene: TRBV5-1
abundance: NA
CDR3aa: CASRLGLSNEKLFF

v_gene: TRBV29-1
abundance: NA
CDR3aa: CSVGGRDTGELFF

v_gene: TRBV4-1
abundance: NA
CDR3aa: CASSLGPGGSEAFF

v_gene: TRBV18
abundance: NA
CDR3aa: CASSPGGSNSPLHF

v_gene: TRBV5-1
abundance: NA
CDR3aa: CASSSNGGIMNTEAFF

v_gene: TRBV7-2
abundance: NA
CDR3aa: CASSSGLAGSYNEQFF

v_gene: TRBV18
abundance: NA
CDR3aa: CASSPPEYQETQYF

v_gene: TRBV27
abundance: NA
CDR3aa: CASSFLRTGYEQYF